Listed here is a single T cell receptor beta chain. Its antigen is currently not known. Base-call qualities are not available, and no considerably larger clone is one nucleotide away. The label giving this sample's time point can be read as: blood sample drawn before combined kidney and bone marrow transplant. Thawed PBMCs were FACS-sorted into unstimulated Tregs (CD4+CD25+CD127-), CD4+ non-Tregs (CD4+CD25-), CD4 cells and CD8 cells. The patients were a handful of recipients of combined kidney and bone marrow transplants from the ITN036ST trial, and samples were available only from these trial subjects. Healthy control blood was processed by Ficoll density gradient to PBMCs and cryopreserved; patient PBMCs were collected before and after transplant. The data are from a study of Tregs in tolerant kidney transplant recipients (dated by TCRdb to about 2019). Regarding the study in general: Transplants used related donors with nonmyeloablative bone marrow transplantation; mixed chimerism was transient in the human trials. Before combined kidney and bone marrow transplantation, this study identified donor-specific regulatory T cells using TCRbeta sequencing and then followed those same cells after transplant.

The germline ends are 12 bases apart after V is trimmed by 3 bases and J by 2 bases. The CDR3 runs 15 amino acids, cysteine and phenylalanine included. Just the 45-base CDR3 DNA is kept, in frame starting at base 1. The germline V gene gives CDR1 as SGHDT and CDR2 as YYEEEE. Beyond this particular receptor, the publication reports: Biological reproducibility was not directly addressed, though technical replication error appeared minimal. For some patients, the PCR primers changed as time went on, which meant samples from those patients could not be compared with one another at the nucleotide level. Donor-specific Treg expansion was found to exceed global Treg expansion in tolerant patients, suggesting antigen-driven rather than nonspecific expansion. The most biologically relevant and donor-specific TCRbeta repertoire appeared to be identified by expanding Tregs with activated donor B cells. The study was constrained by small patient numbers, and validation of the findings is required in larger populations and under other immunosuppression protocols.

Genomic DNA was extracted from sorted cells with the QIAGEN DNeasy Blood and Tissue Kit for TCRbeta CDR3 sequencing. High-throughput TCRbeta CDR3 sequencing, including PCR amplification with bias correction and internal controls, was performed commercially through immunoSEQ. Regarding the original processing steps: Unique productive TCRbeta sequences were defined by CDR3 nucleotide sequence where primers matched, otherwise by CDR3 amino acid sequence with Vbeta and Jbeta genes. Sorting error was corrected by removing sequences shared between sorted populations at a frequency ratio of 2:1 or less, and the remaining shared sequences were assigned to the higher population. A sequence counted as donor-reactive if, in CFSE-low cells, the sequence had a frequency of at least 0.01% and was expanded at least 5-fold compared with unstimulated cells. Repertoire divergence was quantified by Jensen-Shannon divergence using the top 100 TCRbeta sequences ranked by frequency. For samples with multiple sequencing runs, sorting error was corrected separately for each run before the runs were pooled. This is the immuneACCESS table as TCRdb keeps it, with only in-frame sequences that have V and J called. A part of the clones is gone; compared with another copy, unresolved V genes explain less than half, and the rest is unexplained. V and J calls plus clone size are reproduced from that table; the DNA served to infer D and trimming. This sample lists more than 75,000 clones; roughly 93% were detected once. Approximately 0.5% of the sample rests with the top ten.

This clonotype was obtained from a human donor who received a combined kidney and bone marrow transplant. The chain is assembled from TRBV5-6 and TRBJ1-5; no D gene call is confident. The sample was CD4+ T cells from blood, taken before the transplant. The sequence in DNA is TGTGCCAGCAGCTCTCTCAGGCTGGGCAATCAGCCCCAGCATTTT. Its protein is CASSSLRLGNQPQHF.